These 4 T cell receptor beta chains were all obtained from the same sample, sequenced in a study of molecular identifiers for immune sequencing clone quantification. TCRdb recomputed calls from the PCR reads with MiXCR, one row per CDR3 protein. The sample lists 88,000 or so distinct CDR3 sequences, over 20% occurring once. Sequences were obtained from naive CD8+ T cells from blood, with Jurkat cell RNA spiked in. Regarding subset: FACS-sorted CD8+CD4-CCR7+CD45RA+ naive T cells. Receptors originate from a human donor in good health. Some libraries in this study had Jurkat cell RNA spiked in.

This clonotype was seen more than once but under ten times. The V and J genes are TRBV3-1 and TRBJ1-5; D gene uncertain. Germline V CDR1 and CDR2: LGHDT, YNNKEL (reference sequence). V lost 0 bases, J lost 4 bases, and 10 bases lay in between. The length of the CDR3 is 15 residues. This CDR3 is CASSQDPTENQPQHF. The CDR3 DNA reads TGTGCCAGCAGCCAAGATCCGACCGAGAATCAGCCCCAGCATTTT.

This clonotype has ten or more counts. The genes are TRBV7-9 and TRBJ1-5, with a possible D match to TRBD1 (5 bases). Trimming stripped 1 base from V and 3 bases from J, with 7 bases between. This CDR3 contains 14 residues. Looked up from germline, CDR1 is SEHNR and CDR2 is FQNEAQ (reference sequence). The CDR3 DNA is TGTGCCAGCAGCTTAGGACAGTACAATCAGCCCCAGCATTTT. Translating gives CASSLGQYNQPQHF. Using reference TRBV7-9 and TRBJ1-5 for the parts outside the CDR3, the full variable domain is DTGVSQNPRHKITKRGQNVTFRCDPISEHNRLYWYRQTLGQGPEFLTYFQNEAQLEKSRLLSDRFSAERPKGSFSTLEIQRTEQGDSAMYLCASSLGQYNQPQHFGDGTRLSIL.

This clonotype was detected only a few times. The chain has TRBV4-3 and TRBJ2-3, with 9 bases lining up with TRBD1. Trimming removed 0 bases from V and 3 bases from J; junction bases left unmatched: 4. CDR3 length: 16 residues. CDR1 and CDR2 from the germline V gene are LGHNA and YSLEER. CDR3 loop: CASSQDIGQGTDTQYF. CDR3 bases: TGCGCCAGCAGCCAAGATATCGGACAGGGGACAGATACGCAGTATTTT.

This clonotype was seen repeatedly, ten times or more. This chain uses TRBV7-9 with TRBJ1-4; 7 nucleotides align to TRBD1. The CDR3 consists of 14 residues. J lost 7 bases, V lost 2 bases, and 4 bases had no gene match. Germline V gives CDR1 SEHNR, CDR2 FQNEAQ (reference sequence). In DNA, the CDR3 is TGTGCCAGCAGCTTAATTGACAGGGCTGAAAAACTGTTTTTT. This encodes CASSLIDRAEKLFF.